A selection of T cell receptor beta chains follows, all from one sample in a study of T cell responses to AZD1222 COVID-19 vaccine. Some clones are missing from TCRdb's copy, which holds only in-frame ones; the method was immunoSEQ multiplex PCR. This table has about 150,000 clones, 75% to 95% appearing once. The input for sequencing was peripheral blood, taken 28 days after the second AZD1222 dose. The receptors here all came from an adult who received the AZD1222 COVID-19 vaccine. The CDR3 runs from the conserved cysteine through the conserved F or W. Each record gives: D gene, clone size, V gene, J gene, CDR3 protein, CDR3 DNA. A D gene is named only where the DNA matches it firmly. A row's size may be missing; if present it is once, few, many or a size class.

>-|-|TRBV2|TRBJ2-7
CASSNQESYEQYF
TGTGCCAGCAGTAACCAGGAGTCCTACGAGCAGTACTTC
>-|-|TRBV3-1/TRBV3-2|TRBJ2-1
CASSPPPGTESYNEQFF
TGTGCCAGCAGCCCCCCTCCAGGTACCGAGTCTTACAATGAGCAGTTCTTC
>TRBD1|-|TRBV3-1/TRBV3-2|TRBJ2-1
CASSLPQGASYNEQFF
TGTGCCAGCAGCCTCCCCCAGGGGGCCTCCTACAATGAGCAGTTCTTC
>-|-|TRBV19|TRBJ1-4
CASSTGTATNEKLFF
TGTGCCAGTAGTACGGGGACGGCAACTAATGAAAAACTGTTTTTT
>TRBD1|-|TRBV9|TRBJ2-4
CASSPRGQIFDIQYF
TGTGCCAGCAGCCCCCGGGGACAGATCTTCGACATTCAGTACTTC
>TRBD1|-|TRBV18|TRBJ1-1
CASSPLPGQMNTEAFF
TGTGCCAGCTCACCACTACCGGGACAGATGAACACTGAAGCTTTCTTT
>TRBD2|-|TRBV4-1|TRBJ2-1
CASSQAWRGSYNEQFF
TGCGCCAGCAGCCAAGCGTGGCGGGGGTCCTACAATGAGCAGTTCTTC
>TRBD2|-|TRBV19|TRBJ2-1
CASSNSGRAGNEQFF
TGTGCCAGTAGTAATAGCGGGAGGGCCGGGAATGAGCAGTTCTTC
>-|-|TRBV12-3/TRBV12-4|TRBJ2-5
CASSLLEGETQYF
TGTGCCAGCAGCCTACTTGAGGGAGAGACCCAGTACTTC
>-|once|TRBV24-1|TRBJ2-3
CATSDYSQGTDTQYF
TGTGCCACCAGTGATTATAGCCAGGGCACAGATACGCAGTATTTT
>-|-|TRBV19|TRBJ1-3
CASSIAIGSGSGNTIYF
TGTGCCAGTAGTATTGCTATTGGTTCCGGCTCTGGAAACACCATATATTTT
>-|-|TRBV27|TRBJ1-4
CASSLYRDLGEKLFF
TGTGCCAGCAGTTTATACAGGGACCTTGGGGAAAAACTGTTTTTT
>TRBD2|once|TRBV5-6|TRBJ2-7
CASSWTSGSHEQYF
TGTGCCAGCAGTTGGACTAGCGGGAGCCACGAGCAGTACTTC
>-|-|TRBV21-1|TRBJ1-1
CASSNPLTGRNTEAFF
TGTGCCAGCAGCAACCCCCTGACAGGTAGGAACACTGAAGCTTTCTTT
>-|-|TRBV5-6|TRBJ1-3
CASSLGVGNTIYF
TGTGCCAGCAGCCTGGGGGTTGGGAACACCATATATTTT
>TRBD2|-|TRBV3-1/TRBV3-2|TRBJ2-7
CASSQGGSGRAWYEQYF
TGTGCCAGCAGCCAAGGGGGAAGCGGGAGGGCCTGGTACGAGCAGTACTTC
>-|-|TRBV6-1|TRBJ1-5
CASSESRLVPQHF
TGTGCCAGCAGTGAATCACGTCTCGTGCCCCAGCATTTT
>-|-|TRBV11-3|TRBJ2-2
CASSPHTSTNTGELFF
TGTGCCAGCAGCCCACATACTTCCACGAACACCGGGGAGCTGTTTTTT
>TRBD1|-|TRBV5-5|TRBJ1-2
CASSSGTGGYGYTF
TGTGCCAGCAGCTCGGGGACAGGGGGATATGGCTACACCTTC
>-|-|TRBV4-2|TRBJ1-1
CASSRGIINTEAFF
TGTGCCAGCAGCCGGGGGATCATTAACACTGAAGCTTTCTTT
>-|-|TRBV29-1|TRBJ2-3
CSVDGGPLADTQYF
TGCAGCGTTGACGGGGGCCCCCTCGCAGATACGCAGTATTTT
>-|-|TRBV19|TRBJ1-1
CANPEAFF
TGTGCCAACCCTGAAGCTTTCTTT
>TRBD2|-|TRBV12-5|TRBJ2-3
CAGGEAGLGDTQYF
TGTGCAGGGGGGGAAGCGGGACTAGGAGATACGCAGTATTTT
>-|-|TRBV10-2|TRBJ1-5
CASSPAGPVDNQPQHF
TGCGCCAGCAGTCCCGCCGGGCCTGTGGACAATCAGCCCCAGCATTTT
>TRBD2|-|TRBV5-6|TRBJ2-7
CASSYAGGSSYEQYF
TGTGCCAGCAGCTACGCGGGAGGTTCCTCCTACGAGCAGTACTTC
>-|few|TRBV7-9|TRBJ2-5
CASSLLGAIRGQETQYF
TGTGCCAGCAGCTTGTTGGGGGCGATAAGAGGGCAAGAGACCCAGTACTTC
>TRBD1|-|TRBV5-5|TRBJ1-1
CASSGGQGYPNAEAFF
TGTGCCAGCAGCGGGGGACAGGGGTACCCAAACGCTGAAGCTTTCTTT
>-|-|TRBV30|TRBJ1-3
CAWSRTDSSGNTIYF
TGTGCCTGGAGTCGTACGGACAGCTCTGGAAACACCATATATTTT
>TRBD1|-|TRBV5-1|TRBJ2-2
CASNIQGATGELFF
TGCGCCAGCAACATTCAGGGGGCCACCGGGGAGCTGTTTTTT
>-|-|TRBV5-1|TRBJ1-1
CASSKGFGNTEAFF
TGCGCCAGCAGTAAGGGCTTCGGGAACACTGAAGCTTTCTTT
>TRBD2|-|TRBV10-2|TRBJ2-2
CASRPQRPLAGPINTGELFF
TGCGCCAGCAGACCTCAGAGGCCTTTAGCGGGACCTATTAACACCGGGGAGCTGTTTTTT
>-|-|TRBV3-1/TRBV3-2|TRBJ1-1
CASSQLSGENTEAFF
TGTGCCAGCAGCCAACTAAGTGGGGAGAACACTGAAGCTTTCTTT
>-|few|TRBV6-6|TRBJ2-7
CASSYADEQYF
TGTGCCAGCAGTTACGCCGACGAGCAGTACTTC
>-|-|TRBV6-5|TRBJ1-1
CASGGTNTEAFF
TGTGCCAGCGGAGGTACGAACACTGAAGCTTTCTTT
>-|few|TRBV27|TRBJ1-3
CASSLSRGAGNTIYF
TGTGCCAGCAGTTTATCCAGGGGCGCTGGAAACACCATATATTTT
>TRBD2|-|TRBV6-5|TRBJ2-5
CASSNIAGVETQYF
TGTGCCAGCAGTAATATAGCGGGAGTTGAGACCCAGTACTTC
>TRBD1|-|TRBV19|TRBJ2-4
CASSVQGAQNIQYF
TGTGCCAGTAGTGTACAGGGGGCTCAAAACATTCAGTACTTC
>TRBD1|-|TRBV28|TRBJ1-1
CASRQGMVTEAFF
TGTGCCAGCAGACAGGGGATGGTCACTGAAGCTTTCTTT
>-|-|TRBV30|TRBJ1-2
CAWSQGPEGYTF
TGTGCCTGGAGTCAGGGGCCGGAGGGCTACACCTTC
>-|-|TRBV6-6|TRBJ1-2
CASSPNGGNGYTF
TGTGCCAGCAGTCCCAACGGGGGCAATGGCTACACCTTC
>-|once|TRBV18|TRBJ1-3
CASSSTPRAGNTIYF
TGTGCCAGCTCGTCAACGCCCAGGGCTGGAAACACCATATATTTT
>TRBD2|-|TRBV5-5|TRBJ2-7
CASSFGLAGGPNSYEQYF
TGTGCCAGCAGTTTTGGACTAGCGGGAGGCCCAAATTCCTACGAGCAGTACTTC
>-|-|TRBV11-2|TRBJ1-3
CASSLSTQSSGNTIYF
TGTGCCAGCAGCCTGTCGACACAAAGCTCTGGAAACACCATATATTTT
>-|-|TRBV7-2|TRBJ2-1
CASSLAIGPYNEQFF
TGTGCCAGCAGCTTAGCTATCGGACCCTACAATGAGCAGTTCTTC
>TRBD1|few|TRBV2|TRBJ2-3
CARQGTSSTDTQYF
TGTGCCCGACAGGGTACCTCCAGCACAGATACGCAGTATTTT
>-|-|TRBV5-4|TRBJ2-7
CASSLDGYEQYF
TGTGCCAGCAGCTTGGACGGCTACGAGCAGTACTTC
>-|-|TRBV6-5|TRBJ2-7
CASSYSGEQYF
TGTGCCAGCAGTTACTCGGGGGAGCAGTACTTC
>TRBD2|-|TRBV19|TRBJ2-7
CASSQTSGPYEQYF
TGTGCCAGTAGTCAGACTAGCGGTCCCTACGAGCAGTACTTC
>TRBD2|-|TRBV11-2|TRBJ2-5
CARRRERGTSREETQYF
TGTGCCAGGCGGCGAGAGAGAGGGACTAGCCGCGAAGAGACCCAGTACTTC
>TRBD2|-|TRBV24-1|TRBJ2-1
CATSDPRLAGGPDEQFF
TGTGCCACCAGTGACCCGCGACTAGCGGGAGGGCCGGATGAGCAGTTCTTC
>-|once|TRBV3-1/TRBV3-2|TRBJ2-1
CASSQLQRTSEQFF
TGTGCCAGCAGCCAACTCCAGAGGACATCTGAGCAGTTCTTC
>TRBD1|-|TRBV6-1|TRBJ2-7
CASSERGTVYEQYF
TGTGCCAGCAGTGAAAGGGGGACAGTCTACGAGCAGTACTTC
>TRBD1|few|TRBV5-1|TRBJ1-3
CASSFRTGPGNTIYF
TGCGCCAGCAGCTTCAGGACAGGGCCCGGAAACACCATATATTTT
>TRBD2|-|TRBV19|TRBJ2-7
CASSVGGLAWNEQYF
TGTGCCAGTAGTGTAGGGGGACTAGCGTGGAACGAGCAGTACTTC
>-|-|TRBV24-1|TRBJ2-3
CATSVRAGAQYF
TGTGCCACCAGTGTCAGGGCAGGGGCGCAGTATTTT
>TRBD1|-|TRBV5-1|TRBJ2-7
CASSPGGTDRALPEQYF
TGCGCCAGCAGCCCAGGAGGAACCGACAGGGCGTTACCCGAGCAGTACTTC